Below, 30 T cell receptor beta chains from the same sample are listed, as sequenced in a study of cytomegalovirus exposure and HLA in healthy donors. Primers for the PCR totalled 60 Vbeta and 13 Jbeta. Profiling relied on immunoSEQ multiplex PCR, and the TCRdb table lists in-frame clones only, not all of them. This sample has under 150,000 clones, with roughly four fifths found just once. The sample taken for sequencing was PBMCs. These receptor sequences come from a boy aged 2 to 10 in good health and CMV-seronegative.

A word on this clone: Other DNA sequences in the same sample also yield this CDR3. The chain joins TRBV2 to TRBJ1-3, with D perhaps matching TRBD1 (5 bases). The ends were cut back, 6 bases at V and 4 bases at J, with 19 bases in the middle. The CDR3 extends over 16 amino acids. CDR1 and CDR2 from the germline V gene are SNHLY and FYNNEI. The CDR3: CASSPLPTGVGNTIYF. In DNA form, the CDR3 reads TGTGCCAGCAGCCCCCTCCCGACGGGGGTCGGAAACACCATATATTTT.

J is TRBJ1-4 and V is TRBV7-2, with 9 bases matching TRBD1. Germline V gene sequence: CDR1 SGHTA, CDR2 FQGNSA. V was pared by 4 bases and J by 7 bases, with 7 bases of the junction left unmatched. This CDR3 is built from 15 residues. CDR3: CASSSRDRVGEKLFF. CDR3 DNA: TGTGCCAGCAGCTCCCGGGACAGGGTGGGTGAAAAACTGTTTTTT.

This clone was detected only once. The chain is built from TRBV25-1 and TRBJ1-1; no definite D call. The CDR3 runs 13 residues. Looked up from germline, CDR1 is MGHDK and CDR2 is SYGVNS. The V gene lost 4 bases and the J gene lost 1 base, with 7 bases spanning the gap. CDR3 sequence reads: CASSASGNTEAFF. The CDR3 bases are TGTGCCAGCAGTGCGTCAGGGAACACTGAAGCTTTCTTT.

This chain links TRBV7-8 with TRBJ1-4; perhaps TRBD1 as D (5 bases). This CDR3 spans 15 amino acids. Trimming shortened V by 4 bases and J by 7 bases, and 16 bases separated the two germline ends. Per germline, CDR1 SGHVS and CDR2 FQNEAQ. The CDR3 region is CASSSNGQGREKLFF. The CDR3 DNA is TGTGCCAGCAGCTCTAATGGGCAGGGTCGTGAAAAACTGTTTTTT.

This chain uses TRBV19 with TRBJ2-1; the match to TRBD2 covers 10 bases. Germline CDR1 and CDR2: LNHDA and SQIVND (reference sequence). V lost 4 bases to trimming and J lost 4 bases; unmatched junction nucleotides: 7. The CDR3 contains 16 residues. The CDR3 reads CASSKGSGRAYNEQFF. The CDR3 DNA follows: TGTGCCAGTAGTAAAGGGAGCGGGAGGGCTTACAATGAGCAGTTCTTC.

The chain is built from TRBV12-5 and TRBJ2-5, with 7 nucleotides matching TRBD2. The junction had 7 bases not matched to a gene; V was cut back by 6 bases and J by 3 bases. Germline CDR1 LGHNT, CDR2 FRNRAP. There are 14 residues in the CDR3. The CDR3 bases are TGTGCTAGTGGGGGGGGGAGGGGAGAAGAGACCCAGTACTTC. It codes for CASGGGRGEETQYF.

The chain combines TRBV14 with TRBJ2-1; the D gene is possibly TRBD1 (6 bases). The CDR3 sequence is 16 residues long. In germline, CDR1 is SGHDN, CDR2 FVKESK. The germline V and J ends were trimmed by 0 bases and 6 bases, with 15 bases remaining between them. The CDR3 here is CASSQEGGHPFNEQFF. CDR3 sequence (DNA): TGTGCCAGCAGCCAAGAAGGGGGACATCCCTTCAATGAGCAGTTCTTC.

CDR3 loop: CASSEGHSYEQYV. The DNA of the CDR3 is TGTGCCAGCAGTGAAGGACATTCCTACGAGCAGTACGTC. This chain uses TRBV6-1 with TRBJ2-7, with no clear D. Trimming removed 1 base at V and 1 base at J, with 5 bases between. This CDR3 spans 13 amino acids. Germline V lookup: CDR1 MNHNS, CDR2 SASEGT.

This rearrangement joins TRBV6-1 to TRBJ1-1; D not resolved. The CDR3 runs 14 residues. From germline, CDR1 is MNHNS and CDR2 SASEGT. V was cut by 2 bases and J by 11 bases, with 18 bases left in between. CDR3 sequence: CASSESGRLSGAFF. The CDR3, as DNA: TGTGCCAGCAGTGAAAGCGGAAGACTTAGTGGGGCTTTCTTT.

This sequence joins TRBV5-1 and TRBJ2-5; 9 bases map to TRBD2. Trimming removed 1 base from V and 2 bases from J; junction bases left unmatched: 15. CDR3 length: 19 residues. The germline CDR1 and CDR2 sequences are SGHRS and YFSETQ. The CDR3 here is CASSLWGAGGAPGQETQYF. CDR3 nucleotides: TGCGCCAGCAGCTTGTGGGGCGCGGGAGGGGCGCCGGGGCAAGAGACCCAGTACTTC.

The V and J genes are TRBV7-8 and TRBJ2-1, with no clear D. CDR1 SGHVS and CDR2 FQNEAQ come from the germline V gene. This CDR3 contains 14 residues. V was clipped by 5 bases and J by 8 bases, with 16 bases between them. The DNA of the CDR3 is TGTGCCAGCAGCCCCACCCCTAGAAAGGATGAGCAGTTCTTC. Its protein product is CASSPTPRKDEQFF.

The chain uses TRBV4-1 and TRBJ2-5; 10 positions match TRBD1. V lost 3 bases to trimming and J lost 0 bases; unmatched junction nucleotides: 4. Per germline, CDR1 MGHRA and CDR2 YSYEKL. This CDR3 is built from 16 residues. CDR3 DNA: TGCGCCAGCAGCCACAGGACAGGGGGGGACCAAGAGACCCAGTACTTC. This encodes CASSHRTGGDQETQYF.

The genes are TRBV11-2 and TRBJ1-2; 9 bases are a match to TRBD1. CDR3 size: 14 residues. Trimming removed 6 bases from V and 7 bases from J; junction bases left unmatched: 9. Germline V gene data show CDR1 as SGHAT and CDR2 as FQNNGV. CDR3 sequence reads: CASSSGQGLGGYTF. CDR3 nucleotides: TGTGCCAGCAGTTCGGGACAGGGATTGGGTGGCTACACCTTC.

This chain connects TRBV5-8 to TRBJ1-5; possibly TRBD1 for D (6 bases). Germline V gene sequence: CDR1 SGHTS, CDR2 YDEGEE. The CDR3 contains 17 residues. The V end was cut by 0 bases, the J end by 2 bases, with 15 bases between. CDR3 DNA sequence: TGTGCCAGCAGCTTGGTAGGGACATCAACCGGCAATCAGCCCCAGCATTTT. Translation: CASSLVGTSTGNQPQHF.

The chain is built from TRBV10-2 and TRBJ1-1; weak D call: TRBD1 (5 bases). CDR1 is WSHSY, CDR2 SAAADI, per germline. V was shortened by 5 bases and J by 3 bases, with 13 bases between the two germline ends. The CDR3 consists of 14 residues. The CDR3 sequence: CASSTLGGDTEAFF. The CDR3 DNA reads as TGCGCCAGCAGTACCCTCGGGGGGGACACTGAAGCTTTCTTT.

This chain joins TRBV5-1 and TRBJ2-2, with D possibly matching TRBD2 (5 bases). V lost 5 bases and J lost 6, with 14 bases in between. The CDR3 sequence is 14 residues long. Germline V lookup: CDR1 SGHRS, CDR2 YFSETQ. The CDR3, as DNA: TGCGCCAGCAGATCGAGCGGTCCCCCCGGGGAGCTGTTTTTT. Its translation is CASRSSGPPGELFF.

This clone was observed a single time. The V call is TRBV25-1, the J call TRBJ2-7; D call uncertain. Trimming left V 6 bases short and J 2 bases short, with 11 bases between. Germline V gives CDR1 MGHDK, CDR2 SYGVNS. The CDR3 loop spans 13 amino acids. DNA for the CDR3: TGTGCCAGCAGAGATGGGCAGACCTACGAGCAGTACTTC. It encodes CASRDGQTYEQYF.

V and J are TRBV6-4 and TRBJ2-3; 9 bases fit TRBD2. This CDR3 has 15 residues. Germline trimming cut 4 bases from V and 2 bases from J; bases unmatched to any gene: 4. Germline V gene lookup returns CDR1 MRHNA and CDR2 SNTAGT. In DNA form, the CDR3 reads TGTGCCAGCAGTGGAAGCGGGGGGCCCACAGATACGCAGTATTTT. This gives the protein CASSGSGGPTDTQYF.

The chain combines TRBV29-1 with TRBJ1-1; D uncertain. V gave up 8 bases and J gave up 3 bases, with 13 bases separating them. Germline V gene data show CDR1 as SQVTM and CDR2 as ANQGSEA. The CDR3 consists of 12 residues. The CDR3 here is CSTDSGDTEAFF. Written as DNA, the CDR3 is TGCAGCACTGATTCGGGTGACACTGAAGCTTTCTTT.

The chain carries TRBV18 and TRBJ2-5, with a weak D call TRBD1 (5 bases). Trimming pared 2 bases from V and 5 bases from J, leaving 18 bases between. Germline V gene data show CDR1 as KGHSH and CDR2 as LQKENI. This CDR3 contains 16 residues. The CDR3 is CASSPMQGRVGETQYF. CDR3 DNA sequence: TGTGCCAGCTCACCAATGCAGGGTCGAGTGGGGGAGACCCAGTACTTC.

This rearrangement joins TRBV7-3 to TRBJ2-2, with no clear D. The ends were cut back, 2 bases at V and 0 bases at J, with 7 bases in the middle. Germline lookup yields CDR1 SGHTA and CDR2 FQGTGA. This CDR3 has 15 residues. The CDR3 DNA is TGTGCCAGCAGCTTAGGGCAGTCGAACACCGGGGAGCTGTTTTTT. As protein: CASSLGQSNTGELFF.

The chain joins TRBV18 to TRBJ1-2, with D unclear. The V end was cut by 6 bases, the J end by 4 bases, with 21 bases between. The CDR3 spans 16 residues. CDR1 is KGHSH, CDR2 LQKENI, per germline. The DNA of the CDR3 is TGTGCCAGCTCCGACAAGGATGGCCCCCCAAGCTATGGCTACACCTTC. It yields the protein CASSDKDGPPSYGYTF. Complete variable domain (other parts from reference TRBV18 and TRBJ1-2): NAGVMQNPRHLVRRRGQEARLRCSPMKGHSHVYWYRQLPEEGLKFMVYLQKENIIDESGMPKERFSAEFPKEGPSILRIQQVVRGDSAAYFCASSDKDGPPSYGYTFGSGTRLTVV.

A few counts support this clone. The V and J genes are TRBV7-2 and TRBJ1-2; 8 bases line up with TRBD1. The CDR3 totals 14 residues. CDR1 SGHTA and CDR2 FQGNSA come from the germline V gene. Trimming at V came to 8 bases and at J to 4 bases, leaving 9 bases not matched to a gene. CDR3 loop: CASVPHRGSYGYTF. The CDR3 DNA reads TGTGCCAGCGTCCCTCACAGGGGGAGCTATGGCTACACCTTC. Using reference TRBV7-2 and TRBJ1-2 for the parts outside the CDR3, the full variable domain is GAGVSQSPSNKVTEKGKDVELRCDPISGHTALYWYRQSLGQGLEFLIYFQGNSAPDKSGLPSDRFSAERTGGSVSTLTIQRTQQEDSAVYLCASVPHRGSYGYTFGSGTRLTVV.

The chain employs TRBV5-1 and TRBJ2-7; D is undetermined. Deletions cut 0 bases from V and 1 base from J, with 11 bases between. The CDR3 has 15 amino acids. CDR1 SGHRS and CDR2 YFSETQ come from the germline V gene. The CDR3 coding sequence is TGCGCCAGCAGCTTGGATGCGGAAATTTCCTACGAGCAGTACTTC. Translation gives CASSLDAEISYEQYF. Full variable domain (remainder filled in from reference TRBV5-1 and TRBJ2-7): KAGVTQTPRYLIKTRGQQVTLSCSPISGHRSVSWYQQTPGQGLQFLFEYFSETQRNKGNFPGRFSGRQFSNSRSEMNVSTLELGDSALYLCASSLDAEISYEQYFGPGTRLTVT.

The chain uses TRBV10-1 and TRBJ1-1; no firm D call. The V gene's germline CDR1 is WNHNN and CDR2 SYGVQD (reference sequence). The CDR3 runs to 14 residues. Trimming took 0 bases from V and 8 from J, leaving 13 bases between them. CDR3 region: CASSESRAPLEAFF. DNA of the CDR3: TGCGCCAGCAGTGAGTCGAGGGCCCCCTTGGAAGCTTTCTTT.

The CDR3 is CASSEAERAFRTDTQYF. DNA of the CDR3: TGTGCCAGCAGTGAAGCAGAGCGGGCTTTTCGCACAGATACGCAGTATTTT. The J gene is TRBJ2-3, the V gene TRBV2, with D possibly matching TRBD2 (6 bases). Trimming pared 0 bases from V and 1 base from J, leaving 14 bases between. This CDR3 has 17 amino acids. Germline CDR1 SNHLY, CDR2 FYNNEI.

The gene calls are TRBV19 and TRBJ1-5; D call uncertain. The CDR3 length is 15 residues. With 1 base removed from V and 5 bases from J, the gap between germline ends came to 12 bases. CDR1 and CDR2 (germline): LNHDA, SQIVND (reference sequence). The CDR3 nucleotides are TGTGCCAGTAGTATAGGAGGGCTCGGAGATCAGCCCCAGCATTTT. Translation: CASSIGGLGDQPQHF. Full variable domain (missing parts from reference TRBV19 and TRBJ1-5): DGGITQSPKYLFRKEGQNVTLSCEQNLNHDAMYWYRQDPGQGLRLIYYSQIVNDFQKGDIAEGYSVSREKKESFPLTVTSAQKNPTAFYLCASSIGGLGDQPQHFGDGTRLSIL.

V usage is TRBV29-1 and J usage is TRBJ2-1, with D possibly matching TRBD2 (7 bases). Germline V lookup: CDR1 SQVTM, CDR2 ANQGSEA. The V end lost 6 bases, the J end lost 7 bases, and 16 bases lay between the germline ends. The CDR3 runs to 13 residues. CDR3 sequence: CSVSRGGVNEQFF. The CDR3 DNA sequence: TGCAGCGTGTCTAGAGGGGGGGTGAATGAGCAGTTCTTC.

CDR3 sequence: CASGLVAGGLSYEQFF. Here the CDR3 DNA reads TGTGCTAGTGGTTTGGTAGCGGGAGGGCTCAGCTATGAGCAGTTCTTC. The V gene is TRBV12-5, the J gene TRBJ2-1, with TRBD2 matching over 10 bases. V lost 0 bases and J lost 8; bases outside the gene matches: 7. Germline V CDR1 and CDR2: LGHNT, FRNRAP. This CDR3 is 16 amino acids long.

The chain carries TRBV21-1 and TRBJ1-5; the table's D call TRBD1 went unverified against the DNA. TRBV21-1 counts as a pseudogene. The CDR3 has 15 amino acids. The CDR3 region is CASSKEGQSNQPQHF. CDR3 nucleotides: TGTGCCAGCAGCAAAGAGGGGCAGAGCAATCAGCCCCAGCATTTT.